This entry lists 29 T cell receptor beta chains sequenced from one sample in a study of blood T cells in healthy people across ages. The authors ran a second PCR of 7 to 11 cycles using a sample-barcoded 5' primer and a J-beta primer mix. TCRdb re-derived calls from the 5' RACE reads in MiXCR, one entry per CDR3 protein. The repertoire includes about 400,000 distinct CDR3 sequences, roughly half of them detected once, and 45% to 60% sits in the top ten. Sequencing was carried out using blood. All receptors derive from a man in his sixties in good health.

The chain carries TRBV28 and TRBJ1-2; D is undetermined. The CDR3 is made up of 13 amino acids. CDR1 and CDR2 (germline): MDHEN, SYDVKM. With 7 bases removed from V and 4 bases from J, the gap between germline ends came to 13 bases. CDR3 nucleotides: TGTGCCAGCACCCCTGGGCACCGCTATGGCTACACCTTC. Translation gives CASTPGHRYGYTF.

This clonotype showed up just once. The rearrangement joins TRBV6-1 to TRBJ2-1; TRBD1 matches at 9 bases. CDR3 length equals 15 residues. The trim removed 0 bases at V and 10 bases at J, leaving 7 bases unmatched. Germline values: CDR1 MNHNS, CDR2 SASEGT. CDR3 sequence: CASSEAGQGDYEQFF. The CDR3 DNA reads TGTGCCAGCAGTGAAGCGGGACAGGGAGACTACGAGCAGTTCTTC.

The V gene is TRBV18, the J gene TRBJ2-7; 9 nucleotides match TRBD2. CDR1 KGHSH and CDR2 LQKENI come from the germline V gene. The CDR3 is 16 amino acids. Trimming removed 3 bases from V and 7 bases from J; junction bases left unmatched: 13. The CDR3 loop is CASSPRTSDGQDEQYF. The CDR3 DNA is TGTGCCAGCTCACCCAGGACTAGCGATGGCCAGGATGAGCAGTACTTC.

The CDR3 DNA sequence: TGCGCCAGCAGCCAAGTTCTTCGTACCGATGAGCAGTTCTTC. The encoded protein is CASSQVLRTDEQFF. The V gene is TRBV4-3, the J gene TRBJ2-1, with D unclear. The germline V gene encodes CDR1 LGHNA and CDR2 YSLEER. The V gene lost 1 base and the J gene lost 8 bases, with 12 bases spanning the gap. This CDR3 is built from 14 residues.

V is TRBV7-2 and J is TRBJ2-3, with a weak D call TRBD2 (5 bases). The CDR3 loop spans 13 amino acids. The germline V and J ends were trimmed by 1 base and 9 bases, with 11 bases remaining between them. From germline, CDR1 is SGHTA and CDR2 FQGNSA. The CDR3: CASSLGVGGTQYF. For the CDR3, the DNA is TGTGCCAGCAGCTTAGGGGTGGGCGGGACGCAGTATTTT.

The CDR3, as DNA: TGTGCCAGCTCACCGTCCCTCCAAGAGACCCAGTACTTC. It encodes CASSPSLQETQYF. The chain links TRBV18 to TRBJ2-5; D gene unclear. Germline CDR1 is KGHSH and CDR2 is LQKENI. Deletions cut 3 bases from V and 1 base from J, with 6 bases between. This CDR3 contains 13 residues.

As regards this clonotype: This could be a read error, since a much larger clone is one nucleotide away. This chain joins TRBV6-2 or TRBV6-3 and TRBJ2-5; tentative D call: TRBD2 (5 bases). The CDR3 is 13 amino acids. The germline V gene encodes CDR1 MNHEY and CDR2 SVGEGT. Trimming cost V 6 bases and J 2 bases, with 10 bases left between them. The CDR3 is CASRGRTQETQYF. CDR3 sequence (DNA): TGTGCCAGCAGGGGCAGGACTCAAGAGACCCAGTACTTC.

A few counts support this clonotype. The rearrangement joins TRBV9 to TRBJ2-5, with a weak D call TRBD2 (7 bases). The length of the CDR3 is 15 residues. Germline V gene data show CDR1 as SGDLS and CDR2 as YYNGEE. The ends were cut back, 2 bases at V and 1 base at J, with 12 bases in the middle. The CDR3 DNA sequence: TGTGCCAGCAGCGTCTCTGGGGGGGCCCAAGAGACCCAGTACTTC. Residues: CASSVSGGAQETQYF.

The chain has TRBV12-3 or TRBV12-4 and TRBJ2-6; D remains ambiguous. V lost 7 bases and J 4 bases, leaving 5 bases between the germline ends. The CDR3 length is 12 residues. CDR3 region: CASTRGANVLTF. CDR3 sequence (DNA): TGTGCCAGCACGCGGGGGGCCAACGTCCTGACTTTC.

The chain has TRBV19 and TRBJ1-6; D not resolved. The V and J ends lost 6 bases and 7 bases respectively, with 7 bases between them. Germline loops: CDR1 LNHDA, CDR2 SQIVND (reference sequence). This CDR3 comprises 12 residues. DNA of the CDR3: TGTGCCAGTAGCCCATTAAATTCACCCCTCCACTTT. Translation: CASSPLNSPLHF.

Written as DNA, the CDR3 is TGTGCCACGGAATCCAGGGGGTTTGTAGCAGATACGCAGTATTTT. Protein product: CATESRGFVADTQYF. This sequence joins TRBV25-1 and TRBJ2-3; 7 bases are shared with TRBD1. This CDR3 spans 15 amino acids. Germline V CDR1 and CDR2: MGHDK, SYGVNS. The ends lost 10 bases at V and 4 bases at J; junction bases unmatched: 14.

This clonotype was detected a few times. One junction end does not reproduce the germline sequence, and a read error may be involved. The chain employs TRBV7-2 and TRBJ2-7, with 7 bases aligning to TRBD2. Germline lookup yields CDR1 SGHTA and CDR2 FQGNSA. The CDR3 runs to 17 residues. The CDR3 here is CASTLKGLAVVSHEQYF. In DNA, the CDR3 is TGTGCCAGCACCTTAAAGGGGCTAGCGGTTGTGTCCCATGAGCAGTACTTC.

The chain is built from TRBV11-2 and TRBJ2-2; D uncertain. Germline V gene sequence: CDR1 SGHAT, CDR2 FQNNGV. The V and J ends lost 2 bases and 5 bases respectively, with 12 bases between them. This CDR3 is 15 amino acids long. For the CDR3, the DNA is TGTGCCAGCAGCTTAATCTCAGGACCTACCGGGGAGCTGTTTTTT. This gives the protein CASSLISGPTGELFF. Looking up the rest from reference TRBV11-2 and TRBJ2-2 gives the full variable domain: EAGVAQSPRYKIIEKRQSVAFWCNPISGHATLYWYQQILGQGPKLLIQFQNNGVVDDSQLPKDRFSAERLKGVDSTLKIQPAKLEDSAVYLCASSLISGPTGELFFGEGSRLTVL.

This clonotype has a handful of counts. One end of the junction fails to match germline, which may point to a read error. The chain uses TRBV4-2 and TRBJ2-7, with a tentative D call TRBD1 (6 bases). The CDR3 contains 15 residues. Germline CDR1 reads LGHNA; CDR2 reads YNFKEQ. The CDR3 protein is CASSQDIRGTYEQYF. The CDR3, as DNA: TGTGCCAGTAGCCAAGATATCAGGGGTACCTACGAGCAGTACTTC.

The chain links TRBV7-2 to TRBJ2-5, with TRBD2 identical over 7 bases. V lost 4 bases, J lost 7 bases, and 3 bases stayed unmatched. This CDR3 is 12 amino acids long. Per the germline V gene, CDR1 is SGHTA and CDR2 is FQGNSA. The CDR3 loop is CASSWGGGTQYF. CDR3 in DNA: TGTGCCAGCAGCTGGGGCGGGGGGACCCAGTACTTC.

This clonotype was seen at least ten times. This chain joins TRBV5-1 and TRBJ1-1, with 8 nucleotides matching TRBD1. Germline V CDR1 and CDR2: SGHRS, YFSETQ. J lost 1 base, V lost 0 bases, and 5 bases had no gene match. The CDR3 consists of 16 residues. CDR3 in DNA: TGCGCCAGCAGCTTGGGGCAGGGGGCGGGGAACACTGAAGCTTTCTTT. Protein: CASSLGQGAGNTEAFF.

This clonotype was seen a handful of times. The CDR3 is CASSLGPNKNQETQYF. The CDR3 bases are TGCGCCAGCAGCTTGGGCCCAAACAAGAACCAAGAGACCCAGTACTTC. The rearrangement uses TRBV5-1 and TRBJ2-5; D unclear. CDR1 SGHRS and CDR2 YFSETQ come from the germline V gene. The V end lost 0 bases, the J end lost 0 bases, and 12 bases lay between the germline ends. The CDR3 length is 16 residues.

This clonotype was recorded at least ten times. This chain joins TRBV12-3 or TRBV12-4 and TRBJ2-7, with TRBD2 matching over 9 bases. The CDR3 spans 12 residues. After removal of 5 bases from V and 6 bases from J, the junction contained 2 bases not matched to a gene. The DNA of the CDR3 is TGTGCCAGCAGTGGACTAGCGCTCGAGCAGTACTTC. This translates into CASSGLALEQYF.

The chain links TRBV19 to TRBJ2-7; D not resolved. The V end was cut by 4 bases, the J end by 2 bases, with 12 bases between. The CDR3 consists of 14 residues. CDR1 LNHDA and CDR2 SQIVND come from the germline V gene (reference sequence). The CDR3 sequence is CASSTIHLTYEQYF. DNA of the CDR3: TGTGCCAGTAGTACCATCCACCTTACCTACGAGCAGTACTTC.

The chain carries TRBV20-1 and TRBJ2-3; D is uncertain. Per germline, CDR1 DFQATT and CDR2 SNEGSKA (reference sequence). This CDR3 spans 15 amino acids. V dropped 1 base and J dropped 0 bases, with 11 bases sitting between them. As DNA, the CDR3 is TGCAGTGCTAGAGTAAGGACGATAAGCACAGATACGCAGTATTTT. Encoded protein: CSARVRTISTDTQYF.

This chain joins TRBV5-1 and TRBJ2-4; 8 nucleotides agree with TRBD2. The CDR3 contains 12 residues. Germline-derived CDR1 and CDR2 are SGHRS and YFSETQ. V lost 3 bases, J lost 13 bases, and 6 bases stayed unmatched. Here the CDR3 reads CASSSQAGEQYF. The DNA of the CDR3 is TGCGCCAGCAGCTCTCAAGCGGGGGAGCAGTACTTC.

The chain joins TRBV29-1 to TRBJ1-1, with no clear D. The CDR3 consists of 14 residues. Germline CDR1 SQVTM, CDR2 ANQGSEA. Trimming removed 5 bases from V and 0 bases from J, with 13 bases in between. The CDR3 nucleotides read TGCAGCGTTCATCCTTGGGGAATGAACACTGAAGCTTTCTTT. Translated, it gives CSVHPWGMNTEAFF. The full variable domain, its missing parts supplied by reference TRBV29-1 and TRBJ1-1, is SAVISQKPSRDICQRGTSLTIQCQVDSQVTMMFWYRQQPGQSLTLIATANQGSEATYESGFVIDKFPISRPNLTFSTLTVSNMSPEDSSIYLCSVHPWGMNTEAFFGQGTRLTVV.

This clonotype was seen a handful of times. The chain joins TRBV7-2 to TRBJ1-6; D remains ambiguous. This CDR3 has 14 residues. V lost 1 base to trimming and J lost 7 bases, with 8 bases between them. The germline gives CDR1 SGHTA, CDR2 FQGNSA. Here the CDR3 DNA reads TGTGCCAGCAGCTTAGGGGTAGACAATTCACCCCTCCACTTT. Residues: CASSLGVDNSPLHF.

The rearrangement links TRBV7-3 to TRBJ2-1; perhaps D is TRBD1 or TRBD2 (6 bases each). Germline CDR1 reads SGHTA; CDR2 reads FQGTGA. This CDR3 has 14 residues. Trimming left V 5 bases short and J 7 bases short, with 15 bases between. The CDR3 DNA reads TGTGCCAGCAGCCCGGCCGGGGGCGGTAATGAGCAGTTCTTC. Translation gives CASSPAGGGNEQFF. Variable domain in full (rest from reference TRBV7-3 and TRBJ2-1): GAGVSQTPSNKVTEKGKYVELRCDPISGHTALYWYRQSLGQGPEFLIYFQGTGAADDSGLPNDRFFAVRPEGSVSTLKIQRTERGDSAVYLCASSPAGGGNEQFFGPGTRLTVL.

This clonotype was seen a handful of times. J is TRBJ1-1 and V is TRBV25-1; no clear D. V dropped 2 bases and J dropped 6 bases, with 10 bases sitting between them. Per the germline V gene, CDR1 is MGHDK and CDR2 is SYGVNS. CDR3 length: 13 residues. DNA of the CDR3: TGTGCCAGCAGTGAAAGGAAGGGAGCTGAAGCTTTCTTT. Translating gives CASSERKGAEAFF.

This clonotype occurred many times. The rearrangement links TRBV7-2 to TRBJ2-2; 11 nucleotides line up with TRBD2. The junction had 17 bases not matched to a gene; V was cut back by 2 bases and J by 3 bases. The germline gives CDR1 SGHTA, CDR2 FQGNSA. The CDR3 loop spans 21 amino acids. CDR3 nucleotide sequence: TGTGCCAGCAGCTTAAGGCCCCTACTAGCGGGGGCTACGGTGTACACCGGGGAGCTGTTTTTT. Amino acids: CASSLRPLLAGATVYTGELFF.

V and J are TRBV30 and TRBJ2-2; 10 nucleotides align to TRBD2. This CDR3 spans 16 amino acids. Germline loops: CDR1 GTSNPN, CDR2 SVGIG (reference sequence). V trimming: 0 bases; J trimming: 2 bases; junction bases outside the gene matches: 3. CDR3 nucleotides: TGTGCCTGGAGTGTAGGACTAGCGGTAAACACCGGGGAGCTGTTTTTT. Its protein is CAWSVGLAVNTGELFF.

This clonotype was seen a handful of times. The V gene is TRBV12-3 or TRBV12-4, the J gene TRBJ2-5; TRBD1 is a possible D gene (5 bases). The J call may be mistaken, given a closer DNA end match to TRBJ2-7. CDR3 length equals 13 residues. CDR3 region: CASRSRGTYEQYF. In nucleotides, the CDR3 is TGTGCCAGCAGGTCAAGGGGCACCTACGAGCAGTACTTC.

CDR3 amino acids: CAIGRGSTDTQYF. In nucleotides, the CDR3 is TGTGCCATTGGGAGGGGATCCACAGATACGCAGTATTTT. The V call is TRBV10-3, the J call TRBJ2-3; 7 nucleotides line up with TRBD2. V lost 9 bases and J lost 2; bases outside the gene matches: 5. CDR1 is ENHRY and CDR2 is SYGVKD in the germline V gene. This CDR3 comprises 13 residues.